The 10 T cell receptor beta chains presented below share a single source sample, sequenced in a study of blood T cell repertoires in COVID-19. Using immunoSEQ multiplex PCR, the repertoire was profiled, and TCRdb retains in-frame clones only, with some absent. The sample lists 110,000 or so clones, about three quarters occurring once. The material sequenced was peripheral blood. These receptors were obtained from a human donor in a cohort sampled during active or convalescent COVID-19.

The V gene is TRBV5-1, the J gene TRBJ2-7; D possibly corresponds to TRBD2 (6 bases). Trimming shortened V by 2 bases and J by 0 bases, and 9 bases separated the two germline ends. The CDR3 is 14 amino acids. Germline loops: CDR1 SGHRS, CDR2 YFSETQ. CDR3 in amino acids: CASSFGGSSYEQYF. The CDR3 region has the DNA TGCGCCAGCAGCTTCGGAGGGAGCTCCTACGAGCAGTACTTC.

This clone was counted a few times. This rearrangement joins TRBV30 to TRBJ1-5; TRBD1 aligns across 11 bases. Germline lookup yields CDR1 GTSNPN and CDR2 SVGIG (reference sequence). The CDR3 spans 13 residues. After removal of 5 bases from V and 6 bases from J, the junction contained 3 bases not matched to a gene. The CDR3 region is CAWGTGGSQPQHF. CDR3 DNA: TGTGCCTGGGGGACAGGGGGATCTCAGCCCCAGCATTTT.

The CDR3 reads CASSSGSNQPQHF. The CDR3, as DNA: TGTGCCAGCAGTTCGGGTAGCAATCAGCCCCAGCATTTT. The J gene is TRBJ1-5, the V gene TRBV27; no firm D call. From germline, CDR1 is MNHEY and CDR2 SMNVEV (reference sequence). Trimming cost V 4 bases and J 0 bases, with 4 bases left between them. The CDR3 consists of 13 residues.

This clone appeared a few times. The V gene is TRBV21-1, the J gene TRBJ1-2. TRBV21-1 represents a pseudogene. This CDR3 has 11 amino acids. CDR3: CASSKPVGYTF. CDR3 DNA: TGTGCCAGCAGCAAACCTGTTGGCTACACCTTC.

The chain carries TRBV28 and TRBJ2-2; TRBD1 agrees at 8 bases. The V segment lost 6 bases and the J segment 13 bases; nucleotides outside the gene matches: 13. The CDR3 extends over 14 amino acids. The germline V gene has CDR1 MDHEN and CDR2 SYDVKM. CDR3 DNA sequence: TGTGCCAGCAGAAGGGACAGGCTCACCGCGGGGCTGTTTTTT. Its translation is CASRRDRLTAGLFF. Full variable domain (rest looked up from reference TRBV28 and TRBJ2-2): DVKVTQSSRYLVKRTGEKVFLECVQDMDHENMFWYRQDPGLGLRLIYFSYDVKMKEKGDIPEGYSVSREKKERFSLILESASTNQTSMYLCASRRDRLTAGLFFGEGSRLTVL.

The J gene is TRBJ1-2, the V gene TRBV2, with D possibly matching TRBD1 (6 bases). Trimming shortened V by 6 bases and J by 4 bases, and 15 bases separated the two germline ends. The CDR3 length is 14 residues. Germline V gene data show CDR1 as SNHLY and CDR2 as FYNNEI. CDR3 residues: CASRWGPSGYGYTF. For the CDR3, the DNA is TGTGCCAGCAGGTGGGGGCCAAGTGGCTATGGCTACACCTTC.

This clone came up a few times. The V and J genes are TRBV12-5 and TRBJ2-3; TRBD1 matches 9 bases. Germline trimming cut 6 bases from V and 5 bases from J; bases unmatched to any gene: 6. Germline CDR1 LGHNT, CDR2 FRNRAP. This CDR3 comprises 14 residues. CDR3 in DNA: TGTGCTAGTGGCAGCATGGACAGGGGAGATACGCAGTATTTT. Protein sequence: CASGSMDRGDTQYF.

This clone was seen only a few times. The chain recombines TRBV27 with TRBJ1-5, with a tentative D call TRBD1 (6 bases). Trimming cost V 3 bases and J 8 bases, with 23 bases left between them. CDR3 length: 17 amino acids. CDR1 is MNHEY and CDR2 is SMNVEV in the germline V gene (reference sequence). DNA for the CDR3: TGTGCCAGCAGTTTTATTGGCGGGAGGGGGGCCCATGAGCCCCAGCATTTT. This encodes CASSFIGGRGAHEPQHF.

The genes are TRBV9 and TRBJ2-5, with 14 bases that match TRBD2. CDR3 length: 16 residues. CDR1 and CDR2 (germline): SGDLS, YYNGEE. Trimming took 3 bases from V and 5 from J; bases not matched to a gene: 6. The CDR3 is CASSDRGTSGGETQYF. In nucleotides, the CDR3 is TGTGCCAGCAGCGACAGAGGGACTAGCGGGGGTGAGACCCAGTACTTC.

The chain combines TRBV6-5 with TRBJ2-7, with TRBD2 identical over 8 bases. The CDR3 length is 15 residues. Trimming took 3 bases from V and 1 from J; bases not matched to a gene: 5. CDR1 MNHEY and CDR2 SVGAGI come from the germline V gene. The CDR3 region is CASSYIGTRSYEQYF. The CDR3 nucleotides read TGTGCCAGCAGTTATATCGGGACTAGGTCCTACGAGCAGTACTTC.